A single sample is the source of the 27 T cell receptor beta chains below, sequenced in a study of PD-1 blockade in classical Hodgkin lymphoma. With no exception, relapse followed autologous stem cell transplantation in all patients, and brentuximab vedotin exposure varied. Repertoires were generated with immunoSEQ multiplex PCR, while TCRdb's copy carries only in-frame clones and drops some. The data contain some 95,000 clones, 89% of them seen just once; the ten biggest clones take up roughly 10%. The sample in question was peripheral blood mononuclear cells (PBMCs), obtained before the second cycle of nivolumab. The receptors here all came from a human donor with classical Hodgkin lymphoma.

The J gene is TRBJ2-7, the V gene TRBV27; unclear D gene. Trimming removed 5 bases from V and 4 bases from J, with 27 bases in between. This CDR3 is built from 18 residues. The germline CDR1 and CDR2 sequences are MNHEY and SMNVEV (reference sequence). The CDR3, as DNA: TGTGCCAGCAGTCCTACAACCCTCCCGGGCTCCATGGGGTACGAGCAGTACTTC. Protein product: CASSPTTLPGSMGYEQYF.

The V call is TRBV5-4, the J call TRBJ2-5, with D perhaps TRBD2 (5 bases). CDR3 length: 12 amino acids. Germline CDR1 SGHNT, CDR2 YYREEE (reference sequence). The V end was cut by 5 bases, the J end by 7 bases, with 12 bases between. CDR3 sequence (DNA): TGTGCCAGCAGTCCCTGGGCGGGGACCCAGTACTTC. This codes for CASSPWAGTQYF.

J is TRBJ2-7 and V is TRBV5-1; a possible D gene is TRBD2 (5 bases). The ends were cut back, 0 bases at V and 7 bases at J, with 20 bases in the middle. Germline CDR1 is SGHRS and CDR2 is YFSETQ. The CDR3 totals 16 residues. CDR3 sequence: CASSLEPGIGFGEQYF. DNA for the CDR3: TGCGCCAGCAGCTTGGAGCCCGGGATAGGGTTTGGGGAGCAGTACTTC.

V usage is TRBV28 and J usage is TRBJ1-4, with a tentative D call TRBD1 (6 bases). CDR1 is MDHEN, CDR2 SYDVKM, per germline. The V end lost 10 bases, the J end lost 10 bases, and 13 bases lay between the germline ends. CDR3 length: 11 amino acids. The CDR3 sequence is CATRGEVKLFF. CDR3 DNA sequence: TGTGCCACCAGGGGCGAGGTAAAACTGTTTTTT.

This clone came up once. The J gene is TRBJ2-5, the V gene TRBV13, with a possible D match to TRBD1 (5 bases). The V and J ends lost 0 bases and 4 bases respectively, with 9 bases between them. Germline assignment: CDR1 PRHDT and CDR2 FYEKMQ (reference sequence). The CDR3 is made up of 14 amino acids. DNA for the CDR3: TGTGCCAGCAGCTTAGGCAGGGCTGGAGAGACCCAGTACTTC. This translates into CASSLGRAGETQYF.

This clone was seen a few times. The chain is built from TRBV2 and TRBJ2-5; no clear D. Germline lookup yields CDR1 SNHLY and CDR2 FYNNEI. V lost 3 bases and J lost 7, with 9 bases in between. The CDR3 consists of 12 residues. The DNA for the CDR3 is TGTGCCAGCAGTGATTCGTTGGGGACCCAGTACTTC. Its translation: CASSDSLGTQYF.

Only one count was recorded for this clone. The chain joins TRBV7-8 to TRBJ2-4; weak D call: TRBD1 (5 bases). This CDR3 spans 11 amino acids. Looked up from germline, CDR1 is SGHVS and CDR2 is FQNEAQ. Trimming removed 7 bases from V and 8 bases from J, with 9 bases in between. CDR3 region: CASTRGDIQYF. The CDR3 DNA sequence: TGTGCCAGCACAAGGGGTGACATTCAGTACTTC.

This chain uses TRBV10-2 with TRBJ2-1; possible D gene TRBD2, 5 bases. The germline V gene encodes CDR1 WSHSY and CDR2 SAAADI. The CDR3 covers 14 residues. Trimming pared 7 bases from V and 7 bases from J, leaving 17 bases between. The CDR3 reads CASNPGWMENEQFF. The CDR3 coding sequence is TGCGCCAGCAACCCGGGATGGATGGAGAATGAGCAGTTCTTC.

The chain combines TRBV7-9 with TRBJ2-3; D is perhaps TRBD1 (5 bases). This CDR3 spans 13 amino acids. Germline V gives CDR1 SEHNR, CDR2 FQNEAQ (reference sequence). V dropped 0 bases and J dropped 5 bases, with 6 bases sitting between them. CDR3 amino acids: CASSLAGVDTQYF. The CDR3 coding sequence is TGTGCCAGCAGCTTAGCAGGGGTAGATACGCAGTATTTT. Drawing the rest from reference TRBV7-9 and TRBJ2-3, the complete variable domain is DTGVSQNPRHKITKRGQNVTFRCDPISEHNRLYWYRQTLGQGPEFLTYFQNEAQLEKSRLLSDRFSAERPKGSFSTLEIQRTEQGDSAMYLCASSLAGVDTQYFGPGTRLTVL.

A single count supports this clone. J is TRBJ1-1 and V is TRBV5-1; D is ambiguous. Germline V gene lookup returns CDR1 SGHRS and CDR2 YFSETQ. V lost 0 bases, J lost 1 base, and 16 bases lay in between. The CDR3 spans 17 residues. The CDR3 DNA reads as TGCGCCAGCAGCTTGGCCGATTTTTACAGCGGGAACACTGAAGCTTTCTTT. The encoded protein is CASSLADFYSGNTEAFF.

The V and J genes are TRBV7-9 and TRBJ2-1; D is uncertain. The germline gives CDR1 SEHNR, CDR2 FQNEAQ (reference sequence). Trimming removed 2 bases from V and 1 base from J, with 15 bases in between. This CDR3 is built from 17 residues. Here the CDR3 reads CASSLIPLGRSYNEQFF. The CDR3 region has the DNA TGTGCCAGCAGCTTAATACCCCTCGGACGGTCCTACAATGAGCAGTTCTTC.

The V call is TRBV5-1, the J call TRBJ1-6; possibly TRBD1 for D (6 bases). Germline V gene sequence: CDR1 SGHRS, CDR2 YFSETQ. Trimming removed 0 bases at V and 5 bases at J, with 9 bases between. The CDR3 contains 15 residues. The CDR3 coding sequence is TGCGCCAGCAGCTTGGTTGAGGGGGATAATTCACCCCTCCACTTT. Translating gives CASSLVEGDNSPLHF.

CDR3 loop: CASSLGTGSLAKNIQYF. CDR3 DNA sequence: TGCGCCAGCAGCTTGGGGACAGGATCTCTAGCCAAAAACATTCAGTACTTC. This chain connects TRBV5-1 to TRBJ2-4; 7 nucleotides agree with TRBD1. V dropped 0 bases and J dropped 0; count of bases not matched to a gene: 6. CDR1 and CDR2 from the germline V gene are SGHRS and YFSETQ. The CDR3 is made up of 17 amino acids.

This clone has a single count. The rearrangement uses TRBV9 and TRBJ2-1; D is unclear. V shed 0 bases and J shed 9 bases, with 7 bases lying between them. CDR1 and CDR2 (germline): SGDLS, YYNGEE. This CDR3 comprises 12 residues. CDR3 coding DNA: TGTGCCAGCAGCGTAGAAATCGGTGAGCAGTTCTTC. Its translation: CASSVEIGEQFF. Looking up the rest from reference TRBV9 and TRBJ2-1 gives the full variable domain: DSGVTQTPKHLITATGQRVTLRCSPRSGDLSVYWYQQSLDQGLQFLIQYYNGEERAKGNILERFSAQQFPDLHSELNLSSLELGDSALYFCASSVEIGEQFFGPGTRLTVL.

The gene calls are TRBV19 and TRBJ2-3; 9 bases agree with TRBD2. V shed 9 bases, J shed 6 bases, and the junction held 10 bases outside the gene matches. CDR3 length: 14 residues. The germline gives CDR1 LNHDA, CDR2 SQIVND (reference sequence). This CDR3 is CASAPGLASDTQYF. In nucleotides, the CDR3 is TGTGCCAGCGCGCCGGGACTAGCTAGCGATACGCAGTATTTT.

This chain joins TRBV7-9 and TRBJ2-5; D remains ambiguous. There are 12 residues in the CDR3. Germline V gene data show CDR1 as SEHNR and CDR2 as FQNEAQ (reference sequence). Trimming left V 1 base short and J 3 bases short, with 3 bases between. The CDR3 region is CASSLGEETQYF. As DNA, the CDR3 is TGTGCCAGCAGCTTAGGGGAAGAGACCCAGTACTTC.

The chain couples TRBV27 to TRBJ1-1, with a possible D match to TRBD1 (5 bases). The germline V and J ends were trimmed by 5 bases and 2 bases, with 9 bases remaining between them. The germline CDR1 and CDR2 sequences are MNHEY and SMNVEV (reference sequence). This CDR3 comprises 13 residues. This CDR3 reads CASSHGANTEAFF. As DNA, the CDR3 is TGTGCCAGCAGTCACGGGGCTAACACTGAAGCTTTCTTT.

The chain couples TRBV18 to TRBJ2-5; D unresolved. This CDR3 has 14 residues. CDR1 and CDR2 (germline): KGHSH, LQKENI. V gave up 0 bases and J gave up 5 bases, with 10 bases separating them. CDR3 protein: CASSPPGPVETQYF. The CDR3 DNA is TGTGCCAGCTCACCACCCGGGCCGGTCGAGACCCAGTACTTC.

The gene calls are TRBV6-1 and TRBJ2-5; D is undetermined. This CDR3 region has 13 residues. With 5 bases removed from V and 7 bases from J, the gap between germline ends came to 14 bases. Looked up from germline, CDR1 is MNHNS and CDR2 is SASEGT. The CDR3 here is CASSPAKVGTQYF. Here the CDR3 DNA reads TGTGCCAGCAGTCCCGCGAAGGTCGGGACCCAGTACTTC.

This sequence joins TRBV28 and TRBJ1-5; 7 nucleotides match TRBD1. Germline V lookup: CDR1 MDHEN, CDR2 SYDVKM. The CDR3 runs to 17 residues. V was clipped by 3 bases and J by 4 bases; unmatched bases: 12. The CDR3 reads CASSFTRQGSLNQPQHF. In DNA, the CDR3 is TGTGCCAGCAGTTTTACCCGACAGGGTTCCTTAAATCAGCCCCAGCATTTT.

The chain links TRBV18 to TRBJ2-7; D gene unclear. This CDR3 is 16 amino acids long. Germline V CDR1 and CDR2: KGHSH, LQKENI. The V gene lost 4 bases and the J gene lost 3 bases, with 19 bases spanning the gap. The CDR3, as DNA: TGTGCCAGCTCACTTGGTGCTGCTCCTAAAGGCTACGAGCAGTACTTC. Translation: CASSLGAAPKGYEQYF.

The chain uses TRBV7-6 and TRBJ2-7; possibly TRBD1 or TRBD2 for D (5 bases each). The V end was cut by 0 bases, the J end by 4 bases, with 10 bases between. Germline loops: CDR1 SGHVS, CDR2 FNYEAQ. This CDR3 contains 14 residues. The CDR3 DNA follows: TGTGCCAGCAGCTTAGCGCTGGGACCGTACGAGCAGTACTTC. Protein sequence: CASSLALGPYEQYF.

V and J are TRBV19 and TRBJ1-1; a possible D gene is TRBD1 (5 bases). The V gene lost 5 bases and the J gene lost 0 bases, with 19 bases spanning the gap. The CDR3 runs to 17 residues. Germline V gives CDR1 LNHDA, CDR2 SQIVND (reference sequence). CDR3 sequence reads: CASSVWPERGVNTEAFF. As DNA, the CDR3 is TGTGCCAGTAGTGTTTGGCCCGAAAGGGGTGTGAACACTGAAGCTTTCTTT.

The chain links TRBV7-9 to TRBJ2-2; TRBD1 is a possible D gene (5 bases). CDR1 is SEHNR and CDR2 is FQNEAQ in the germline V gene (reference sequence). The CDR3 is made up of 14 amino acids. The V end lost 3 bases, the J end lost 6 bases, and 11 bases lay between the germline ends. CDR3 DNA: TGTGCCAGCAGCTTCCTACAGGAACCCGGGGAGCTGTTTTTT. This codes for CASSFLQEPGELFF.

The chain links TRBV28 to TRBJ1-1, with D tentatively TRBD1 (5 bases). Trimming took 5 bases from V and 2 from J, leaving 21 bases between them. The CDR3 is made up of 17 amino acids. Germline values: CDR1 MDHEN, CDR2 SYDVKM. This CDR3 is CASSPMGLLGPNTEAFF. CDR3 nucleotide sequence: TGTGCCAGCAGTCCCATGGGTCTATTGGGGCCCAACACTGAAGCTTTCTTT.

The chain carries TRBV2 and TRBJ2-1; D unclear. Looked up from germline, CDR1 is SNHLY and CDR2 is FYNNEI. CDR3 length: 12 residues. Trimming pared 6 bases from V and 6 bases from J, leaving 9 bases between. The CDR3: CASSLVFNEQFF. DNA for the CDR3: TGTGCCAGCAGCTTGGTCTTCAATGAGCAGTTCTTC. The full variable domain, in which reference TRBV2 and TRBJ2-1 provide the parts outside the CDR3, is EPEVTQTPSHQVTQMGQEVILRCVPISNHLYFYWYRQILGQKVEFLVSFYNNEISEKSEIFDDQFSVERPDGSNFTLKIRSTKLEDSAMYFCASSLVFNEQFFGPGTRLTVL.

The count of this clone is one. The rearrangement links TRBV11-2 to TRBJ2-5, with D possibly being TRBD1 (5 bases). This CDR3 spans 15 amino acids. The V and J ends lost 1 base and 1 base respectively, with 10 bases between them. CDR1 and CDR2 from the germline V gene are SGHAT and FQNNGV. CDR3 coding DNA: TGTGCCAGCAGCTTAGGGTACAGGCCCCAAGAGACCCAGTACTTC. Protein: CASSLGYRPQETQYF.